This TCR beta chain is drawn from a study of persistence of HIV-infected CD4 T cells. CDR1 SEHNR and CDR2 FQNEAQ come from the germline V gene (reference sequence). CDR3 length: 17 residues. V dropped 5 bases and J dropped 4; count of bases not matched to a gene: 13. Study results and limitations: TCRbeta richness was lower in CMV- and Gag-responding cells than in anti-CD3/anti-CD28-responding cells.

This clone was picked up one time. Its antigen is as yet unknown. Lysates of CMV-infected fibroblasts at roughly 10 ug/mL stimulated these cells. Responding CD4+ T cells were sorted by upregulation of both CD40 ligand and CD69. The immunoSEQ assay was version 4, run in survey mode. Profiling relied on immunoSEQ multiplex PCR, and the TCRdb table lists in-frame clones only, not all of them. The sample holds about 21,000 clones, 70% to 80% seen once. The chain employs TRBV7-9 and TRBJ2-1; TRBD2 aligns across 8 bases. The sample here was CD4+ T cells sorted from PBMCs after roughly 18-hour stimulation, taken from a patient who received antiretroviral therapy. The TCR originated in an adult man with HIV who was CMV-seropositive. The CDR3 protein is CASSRQFSGEGYNEQFF. CDR3 DNA: TGTGCCAGCAGCCGACAATTTAGCGGGGAGGGGTACAATGAGCAGTTCTTC.